This paragraph reports one T cell receptor beta chain. The antigen is undetermined. Additional DNA sequences in this sample encode the identical CDR3. These data are taken from a study of T cells in localized non-small cell lung cancer. Study observations and caveats: Since sequencing was restricted to only one region of the tumor, intratumor heterogeneity remains a possibility. Adjacent lung held a median around 60 of the top 100 tumor clones.

Data came from immunoSEQ multiplex PCR; TCRdb stores just in-frame clones and leaves some out. The sample holds about 24,000 clones, about 86% seen once. The germline V gene has CDR1 SGHRS and CDR2 YFSETQ. CDR3 length equals 13 residues. With V trimmed by 0 bases and J by 5 bases, 1 base remained unmatched. The sequence came from a man aged 40-75 years with stage II lung adenocarcinoma. This chain connects TRBV5-1 to TRBJ2-5; 7 bases agree with TRBD2. Here the sequenced sample was PBMCs, taken before any cancer treatment. The CDR3 is CASSLVGGETQYF. The CDR3 DNA reads TGCGCCAGCAGCTTGGTCGGGGGGGAGACCCAGTACTTC.